This TCR beta chain was captured in a study of cytomegalovirus exposure and HLA in healthy donors. Study-wide results and limits: Prior analysis indicated that the majority of TCR beta V segments exhibited productivity approximately 90% or approximately 30% of the time. With DRB1 most and HLA-C fewest, TCR association rates differed between HLA loci in a later analysis.

In regard to this clone: Its antigen is still unknown.

These donors counted as nominally healthy when sampled, but unrecorded immune exposures were likely. The PCR ran on 60 Vbeta and 13 Jbeta primers. Some clones are missing from TCRdb's copy, which holds only in-frame ones; the method was immunoSEQ multiplex PCR. Here the sample spans about 180,000 clones, roughly 79% being singletons. Trimming removed 0 bases from V and 9 bases from J, with 12 bases in between. Germline V gene sequence: CDR1 LNHDA, CDR2 SQIVND (reference sequence). CDR3 size: 13 residues. What was sequenced was PBMCs. The source is a young man in good health and CMV-seronegative. This sequence joins TRBV19 and TRBJ2-7, with D perhaps TRBD1 (5 bases). CDR3 residues: CASSIDQGEPQYF. CDR3 nucleotides: TGTGCCAGTAGTATAGACCAAGGGGAACCGCAGTACTTC. Variable domain in full (rest from reference TRBV19 and TRBJ2-7): DGGITQSPKYLFRKEGQNVTLSCEQNLNHDAMYWYRQDPGQGLRLIYYSQIVNDFQKGDIAEGYSVSREKKESFPLTVTSAQKNPTAFYLCASSIDQGEPQYFGPGTRLTVT.